What follows are 9 T cell receptor beta chains derived from one specimen sequenced in a study of blood T cell repertoires in COVID-19. The repertoire was sequenced with immunoSEQ multiplex PCR; TCRdb's copy has only in-frame clones and lacks some. This table has hundreds of thousands of clones, more than 75% appearing once. The sample comprised peripheral blood. Every receptor here comes from a woman in her thirties or forties who had recovered from COVID-19.

This chain uses TRBV6-6 with TRBJ1-3; no reliable D call. Trimming cost V 7 bases and J 7 bases, with 14 bases left between them. The V gene's germline CDR1 is MNHNY and CDR2 SVGAGI (reference sequence). This CDR3 has 13 residues. The CDR3 nucleotides read TGTGCCAGCACCCCCCCCGGGAGGAACACCATATATTTT. Its translation: CASTPPGRNTIYF.

The V and J genes are TRBV15 and TRBJ2-1; weak D call: TRBD1 (6 bases). CDR3 length: 15 residues. Trimming removed 1 base from V and 4 bases from J, with 11 bases in between. The V gene's germline CDR1 is LNHNV and CDR2 YYDKDF (reference sequence). The CDR3 sequence: CATSRAAGTYNEQFF. CDR3 DNA: TGTGCCACCAGCAGAGCTGCCGGGACATACAATGAGCAGTTCTTC.

The chain's CDR3 is CASSEVWDRGRNTIYF. The CDR3 DNA follows: TGTGCCAGCAGTGAGGTGTGGGACAGGGGGCGGAACACCATATATTTT. The V call is TRBV6-1, the J call TRBJ1-3, with 12 positions matching TRBD1. After removal of 3 bases from V and 7 bases from J, the junction contained 7 bases not matched to a gene. The germline gives CDR1 MNHNS, CDR2 SASEGT. This CDR3 is 16 amino acids long.

The chain recombines TRBV19 with TRBJ1-1, with 8 bases identical to TRBD1. This CDR3 is 15 amino acids long. Per germline, CDR1 LNHDA and CDR2 SQIVND (reference sequence). V lost 3 bases, J lost 1 base, and 4 bases stayed unmatched. CDR3: CASSMSGTGNTEAFF. In nucleotides, the CDR3 is TGTGCCAGTAGTATGTCGGGGACAGGGAACACTGAAGCTTTCTTT.

The V and J genes are TRBV27 and TRBJ2-7; 10 bases line up with TRBD2. Germline trimming cut 5 bases from V and 4 bases from J; bases unmatched to any gene: 11. The V gene's germline CDR1 is MNHEY and CDR2 SMNVEV (reference sequence). This CDR3 has 16 amino acids. The CDR3 DNA is TGTGCCAGCAGTCCCCTAGCGGGAGTGGGGGCATACGAGCAGTACTTC. Its protein product is CASSPLAGVGAYEQYF.

The chain recombines TRBV28 with TRBJ2-2; possible D gene TRBD2, 6 bases. Between the trimmed V and J ends, which lost 6 bases and 3 bases, there was a span of 11 bases. The CDR3 consists of 14 residues. Germline-derived CDR1 and CDR2 are MDHEN and SYDVKM. The CDR3 DNA is TGTGCCAGCAGCCTGGCGGGGTACACCGGGGAGCTGTTTTTT. Residues: CASSLAGYTGELFF.

The gene calls are TRBV1 and TRBJ2-3; no DNA check was done on the table's D call, TRBD2. TRBV1 is termed a pseudogene. CDR3 length equals 15 residues. Written as DNA, the CDR3 is TGCACCAGCAGCCAAGGTGGCGGGGCCTTCGCGACGCAGTATTTT. Amino acid sequence: CTSSQGGGAFATQYF.

The rearrangement joins TRBV5-1 to TRBJ1-1; perhaps TRBD1 as D (6 bases). There are 14 residues in the CDR3. V gave up 7 bases and J gave up 6 bases, with 19 bases separating them. Per germline, CDR1 SGHRS and CDR2 YFSETQ. The CDR3 coding sequence is TGCGCCAGCTCCCCGGGGGGGCCCTACGCTGAAGCTTTCTTT. Translation gives CASSPGGPYAEAFF. Variable domain in full (rest from reference TRBV5-1 and TRBJ1-1): KAGVTQTPRYLIKTRGQQVTLSCSPISGHRSVSWYQQTPGQGLQFLFEYFSETQRNKGNFPGRFSGRQFSNSRSEMNVSTLELGDSALYLCASSPGGPYAEAFFGQGTRLTVV.

The rearrangement uses TRBV6-2 or TRBV6-3 and TRBJ2-7; 7 positions match TRBD1. CDR1 is MNHEY and CDR2 is SVGEGT in the germline V gene. The V gene end was trimmed by 3 bases and the J gene end by 6 bases; junction bases not matched to a gene: 8. The CDR3 has 14 amino acids. CDR3 coding DNA: TGTGCCAGCAGTTATACAGGGGCCCCTGTCGAGCAGTACTTC. It encodes CASSYTGAPVEQYF.